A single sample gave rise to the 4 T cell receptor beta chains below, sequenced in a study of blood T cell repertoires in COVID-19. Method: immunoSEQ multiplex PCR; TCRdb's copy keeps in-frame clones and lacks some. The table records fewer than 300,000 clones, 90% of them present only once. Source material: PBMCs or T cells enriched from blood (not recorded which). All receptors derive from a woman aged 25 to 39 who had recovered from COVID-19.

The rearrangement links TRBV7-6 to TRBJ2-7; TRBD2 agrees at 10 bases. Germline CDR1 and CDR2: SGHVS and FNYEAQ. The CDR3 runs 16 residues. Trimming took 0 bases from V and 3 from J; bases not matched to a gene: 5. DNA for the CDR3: TGTGCCAGCAGCTTAGCTATAGCGGGAGGTAGCTACGAGCAGTACTTC. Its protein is CASSLAIAGGSYEQYF. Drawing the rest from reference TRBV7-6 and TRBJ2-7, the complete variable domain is GAGVSQSPRYKVTKRGQDVALRCDPISGHVSLYWYRQALGQGPEFLTYFNYEAQQDKSGLPNDRFSAERPEGSISTLTIQRTEQRDSAMYRCASSLAIAGGSYEQYFGPGTRLTVT.

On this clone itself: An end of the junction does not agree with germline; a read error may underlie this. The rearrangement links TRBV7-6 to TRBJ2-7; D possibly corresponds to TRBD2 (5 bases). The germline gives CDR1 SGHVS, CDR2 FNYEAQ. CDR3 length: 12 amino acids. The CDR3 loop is CASSLEGDLFCW. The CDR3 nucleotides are TGTGCCAGCAGCTTAGAGGGAGACCTCTTTTGCTGG.

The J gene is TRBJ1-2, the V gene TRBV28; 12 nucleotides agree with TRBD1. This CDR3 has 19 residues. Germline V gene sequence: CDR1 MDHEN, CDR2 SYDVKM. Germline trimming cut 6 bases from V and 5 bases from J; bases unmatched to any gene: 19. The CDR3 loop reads CASRVPGQGAPTSPYGYTF. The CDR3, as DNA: TGTGCCAGCAGGGTCCCGGGACAGGGGGCGCCCACTTCACCTTATGGCTACACCTTC.

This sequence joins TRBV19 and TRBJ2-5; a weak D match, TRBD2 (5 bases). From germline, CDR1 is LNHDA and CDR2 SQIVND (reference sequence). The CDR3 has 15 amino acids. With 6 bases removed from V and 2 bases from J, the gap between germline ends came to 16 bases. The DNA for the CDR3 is TGTGCCAGTAGAAGGTATCCCTGGGAGCAAGAGACCCAGTACTTC. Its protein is CASRRYPWEQETQYF.